The rows below give T cell receptor beta chains drawn from one sample of a study of shared clonotypes between healthy human individuals. The assay was immunoSEQ multiplex PCR, and TCRdb's table has in-frame clones only and misses some. The sample includes around 2,100,000 clones, about 95% of them seen just once. Sequenced material: naive CD8+ T cells sorted from blood. The receptors were gathered from a man aged 18-30 years in good health. CDR3s include the opening cysteine and the closing phenylalanine or tryptophan. Fields, in order: V gene, CDR3 length, clone size, D gene, J gene, CDR3 protein, CDR3 DNA. D genes are given only for firm matches. The size field is filled for only some rows; it gives once, few, many or a size class.

V gene: TRBV14; CDR3 length: 16; clone size: once; D gene: TRBD2; J gene: TRBJ2-1; CDR3 protein: CASSQAIGGGKGEQFF; CDR3 DNA: TGTGCCAGCAGCCAAGCGATTGGCGGGGGTAAGGGTGAGCAGTTCTTC
V gene: TRBV7-2; CDR3 length: 13; clone size: NA; D gene: NA; J gene: TRBJ2-7; CDR3 protein: CATHPVPGDEQYF; CDR3 DNA: TGTGCCACCCACCCTGTCCCAGGTGACGAGCAGTACTTC
V gene: TRBV6-5; CDR3 length: 11; clone size: NA; D gene: NA; J gene: TRBJ1-2; CDR3 protein: CASSRGPGYTF; CDR3 DNA: TGTGCCAGCAGTAGAGGCCCGGGCTACACCTTC
V gene: TRBV13; CDR3 length: 15; clone size: NA; D gene: TRBD1; J gene: TRBJ1-3; CDR3 protein: CASSSQGAAGNTIYF; CDR3 DNA: TGTGCCAGCAGCTCCCAGGGGGCTGCTGGAAACACCATATATTTT
V gene: TRBV7-2; CDR3 length: 14; clone size: NA; D gene: TRBD1; J gene: TRBJ2-5; CDR3 protein: CASRDRGEGETQYF; CDR3 DNA: TGTGCCAGCAGAGACAGGGGAGAGGGGGAGACCCAGTACTTC
V gene: TRBV27; CDR3 length: 15; clone size: NA; D gene: TRBD2; J gene: TRBJ2-7; CDR3 protein: CASSPFLAGSYEQYF; CDR3 DNA: TGTGCCAGCAGTCCTTTCCTAGCGGGGTCCTACGAGCAGTACTTC
V gene: TRBV27; CDR3 length: 14; clone size: once; D gene: TRBD2; J gene: TRBJ2-7; CDR3 protein: CASSLWASGGEQYF; CDR3 DNA: TGTGCCAGCAGTTTATGGGCTAGCGGGGGCGAGCAGTACTTC
V gene: TRBV11-3; CDR3 length: 15; clone size: NA; D gene: TRBD1; J gene: TRBJ1-1; CDR3 protein: CASSLSNRGDTEAFF; CDR3 DNA: TGTGCCAGCAGCTTATCGAACAGGGGGGACACTGAAGCTTTCTTT
V gene: TRBV5-4; CDR3 length: 16; clone size: NA; D gene: TRBD1; J gene: TRBJ2-7; CDR3 protein: CASSLWDRLGSSEQYF; CDR3 DNA: TGTGCCAGCAGCTTGTGGGACAGGCTAGGGTCTAGCGAGCAGTACTTC
V gene: TRBV10-2; CDR3 length: 15; clone size: once; D gene: TRBD2; J gene: TRBJ2-1; CDR3 protein: CASSEGLAGSNEQFF; CDR3 DNA: TGCGCCAGCAGTGAGGGGCTAGCGGGAAGCAATGAGCAGTTCTTC
V gene: TRBV5-1; CDR3 length: 16; clone size: NA; D gene: TRBD1; J gene: TRBJ2-2; CDR3 protein: CASGGWTGGNTGELFF; CDR3 DNA: TGCGCCAGCGGTGGCTGGACAGGGGGTAACACCGGGGAGCTGTTTTTT
V gene: TRBV25-1; CDR3 length: 16; clone size: NA; D gene: TRBD1; J gene: TRBJ2-7; CDR3 protein: CASSPDGQGTSYEQYF; CDR3 DNA: TGTGCCAGCAGTCCGGATGGACAGGGGACCTCCTACGAGCAGTACTTC
V gene: TRBV7-9; CDR3 length: 15; clone size: NA; D gene: TRBD2; J gene: TRBJ2-1; CDR3 protein: CASSLAGAGGLEQFF; CDR3 DNA: TGTGCCAGCAGCTTAGCGGGAGCGGGGGGGCTTGAGCAGTTCTTC
V gene: TRBV13; CDR3 length: 14; clone size: NA; D gene: NA; J gene: TRBJ1-1; CDR3 protein: CASSLGDTNTEAFF; CDR3 DNA: TGTGCCAGCAGCTTAGGGGACACGAACACTGAAGCTTTCTTT
V gene: TRBV5-1; CDR3 length: 14; clone size: NA; D gene: TRBD1; J gene: TRBJ1-1; CDR3 protein: CASSPTGQRTEAFF; CDR3 DNA: TGCGCCAGCAGCCCGACAGGGCAAAGGACTGAAGCTTTCTTT
V gene: TRBV5-4; CDR3 length: 13; clone size: NA; D gene: NA; J gene: TRBJ2-7; CDR3 protein: CASSFTSSYEQYF; CDR3 DNA: TGTGCCAGCAGCTTCACCAGCTCCTACGAGCAGTACTTC
V gene: TRBV9; CDR3 length: 14; clone size: NA; D gene: NA; J gene: TRBJ2-7; CDR3 protein: CASSPGTGEYEQYF; CDR3 DNA: TGTGCCAGCAGCCCAGGGACTGGCGAGTACGAGCAGTACTTC
V gene: TRBV6-5; CDR3 length: 12; clone size: NA; D gene: NA; J gene: TRBJ2-1; CDR3 protein: CASRRGYNEQFF; CDR3 DNA: TGTGCCAGCAGACGGGGTTACAATGAGCAGTTCTTC